A selection of T cell receptor beta chains follows, all from one sample in a study of T cells in Graves' hyperthyroidism and ophthalmopathy. Using its own MiXCR run on the multiplex PCR reads, TCRdb lists one record per CDR3 protein. Here the sample spans hundreds of thousands of distinct CDR3 sequences, roughly 15% being singletons. Sequenced sample: blood. The receptors here all came from a middle-aged woman with Graves' ophthalmopathy. The CDR3 runs from the conserved cysteine through the conserved F or W.

length,V,CDR3
15,TRBV13,CASSLTSGSENIQYF
14,TRBV5-1,CASSIRTASYEQYF
14,TRBV4-1,CASSHGKTNTEAFF
14,TRBV19,CASRETGGYYEQYF
15,TRBV12-3/TRBV12-4,CASSLASLGNTEAFF
17,TRBV11-1,CASSSRPTSGSEDTQYF
13,TRBV14,CASSQDTDQPQHF
15,TRBV6-1,CASTLRGLAGETQYF
14,TRBV10-3,CAISEGLQGYEQYF
12,TRBV12-3/TRBV12-4,CASTLGPGEQYF
15,TRBV10-3,CAISEPNSGTGELFF
13,TRBV5-1,CASSLSGFSPQHF
13,TRBV6-1,CASSRGDMETQYF
15,TRBV11-1,CASSLRSGQGGEQYF
19,TRBV9,CASSQEETGERMGQETQYF
16,TRBV28,CASSRRIGKGNTEAFF
15,TRBV9,CASSPLSGSTYEQYF
14,TRBV2,CASSLQGMDDEQYF
12,TRBV10-1,CASSRGSSEQYF
12,TRBV20-1,CSAREDQETQYF
20,TRBV6-2/TRBV6-3,CASSYSPGGARLAGPYEQYF
13,TRBV7-7,CASSFRPTGELFF
15,TRBV27,CASSPRGGAGYGYTF
14,TRBV3-1,CASSQGLAVYEQYF
17,TRBV27,CASSLKGLAGSSYEQYF
19,TRBV2,CASSEANWGLGAPQETQYF
17,TRBV6-4,CASSPTPRGRRIYEQYF
12,TRBV6-2/TRBV6-3,CASSYESSEQYF
14,TRBV15,CATSKGQEDTEAFF
13,TRBV5-6,CASSQRGHTEAFF
15,TRBV25-1,CASSDPSQGYTEAFF
13,TRBV20-1,CSARWRASYEQYF
12,TRBV29-1,CSAVGQGEAQYF
12,TRBV10-3,CAIRDGSTEAFF
19,TRBV12-3/TRBV12-4,CASSFRGLRGQVGANVLTF
16,TRBV20-1,CSARDFRGTLQETQYF
12,TRBV12-3/TRBV12-4,CASSPQGVEQYF
15,TRBV12-3/TRBV12-4,CASSSDGGGTYEQYF
15,TRBV7-9,CASSLAGTLEETQYF
15,TRBV6-2/TRBV6-3,CASRVAHLNTGELFF
14,TRBV5-1,CASSQTGVASEQYF
13,TRBV12-3/TRBV12-4,CASRAGATGELFF
15,TRBV20-1,CSARDIGQISAEQYF
17,TRBV11-1,CASSLAFSQGALGGYTF
15,TRBV14,CASSQTLGPQETQYF
15,TRBV28,CASTPGGANQETQYF
15,TRBV7-2,CASSTQSAALREQYF
13,TRBV29-1,CSVRTTDFYEQYF
15,TRBV5-1,CASSPGTGVGTEAFF
17,TRBV15,CATSSSDGTEDTDTQYF
13,TRBV28,CASSGTATYEQYF
15,TRBV27,CASSSRTGSWLEAFF
12,TRBV29-1,CSVYRGTGELFF
14,TRBV7-2,CASSPDQNQETQYF
13,TRBV5-8,CASSLLEGQPQHF
19,TRBV20-1,CSARPTYLSGQAVSQPQHF